This paragraph covers one T cell receptor beta chain sequence. Antigen: not known. Sequencing used immunoSEQ multiplex PCR; TCRdb keeps in-frame clones, though not all of them. The sample records about 30,000 clones, roughly four fifths being singletons. This specimen comes from a study of T cells in narcolepsy. Points from the study as a whole: Autoreactive clonotypes reportedly recurred in blood of same and different patients, not controls. HCRT-specific and TRIB2-specific autoreactive clonotypes appeared among same-patient CSF and blood CD4+ clonotypes.

J lost 2 bases, V lost 6 bases, and 9 bases had no gene match. Looked up from germline, CDR1 is ENHRY and CDR2 is SYGVKD. The CDR3 runs 17 residues. The chain combines TRBV10-3 with TRBJ2-1, with TRBD1 identical over 11 bases. The sequencing sample was made of CD45RA- memory CD4+ T cells from PBMCs. The sequence came from a human donor with narcolepsy. As DNA, the CDR3 is TGTGCCATCAGGGGGACAGGGGGGTTTTCTCCCTACAATGAGCAGTTCTTC. Translation: CAIRGTGGFSPYNEQFF.